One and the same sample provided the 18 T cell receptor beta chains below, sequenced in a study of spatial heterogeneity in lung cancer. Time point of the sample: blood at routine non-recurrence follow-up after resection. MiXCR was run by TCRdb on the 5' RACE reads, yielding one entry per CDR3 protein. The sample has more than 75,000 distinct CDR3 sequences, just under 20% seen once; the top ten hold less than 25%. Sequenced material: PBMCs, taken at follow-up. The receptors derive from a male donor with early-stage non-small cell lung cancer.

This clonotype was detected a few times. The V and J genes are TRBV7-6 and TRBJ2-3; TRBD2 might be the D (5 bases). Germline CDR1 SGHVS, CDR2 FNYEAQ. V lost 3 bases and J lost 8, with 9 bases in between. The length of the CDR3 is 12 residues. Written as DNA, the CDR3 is TGTGCCAGCAGCTTGGATGGAGGTACGCAGTATTTT. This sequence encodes CASSLDGGTQYF.

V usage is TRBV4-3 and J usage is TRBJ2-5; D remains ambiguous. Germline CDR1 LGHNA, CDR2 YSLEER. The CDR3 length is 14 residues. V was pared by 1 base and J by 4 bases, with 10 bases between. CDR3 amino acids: CASSQGRFLETQYF. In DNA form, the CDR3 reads TGCGCCAGCAGCCAAGGCCGCTTTCTAGAGACCCAGTACTTC.

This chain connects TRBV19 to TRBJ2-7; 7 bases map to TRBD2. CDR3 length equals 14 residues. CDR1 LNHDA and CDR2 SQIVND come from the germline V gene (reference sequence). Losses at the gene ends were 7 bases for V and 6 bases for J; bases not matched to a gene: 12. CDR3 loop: CASKTAGETLEQYF. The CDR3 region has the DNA TGTGCCAGTAAGACGGCGGGAGAGACTCTCGAGCAGTACTTC.

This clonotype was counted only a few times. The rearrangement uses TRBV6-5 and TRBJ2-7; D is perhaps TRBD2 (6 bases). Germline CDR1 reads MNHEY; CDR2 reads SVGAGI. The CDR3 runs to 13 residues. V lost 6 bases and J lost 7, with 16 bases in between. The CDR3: CASSPLTGEEQYV. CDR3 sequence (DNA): TGTGCCAGCAGCCCTCTCACGGGGGAGGAGCAGTACGTC.

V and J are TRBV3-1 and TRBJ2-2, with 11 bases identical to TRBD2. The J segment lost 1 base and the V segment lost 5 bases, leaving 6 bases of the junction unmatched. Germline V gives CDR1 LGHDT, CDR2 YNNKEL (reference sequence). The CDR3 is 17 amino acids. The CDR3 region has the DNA TGTGCCAGCAGCACGCGGACTAGCGGGCGGAACACCGGGGAGCTGTTTTTT. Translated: CASSTRTSGRNTGELFF.

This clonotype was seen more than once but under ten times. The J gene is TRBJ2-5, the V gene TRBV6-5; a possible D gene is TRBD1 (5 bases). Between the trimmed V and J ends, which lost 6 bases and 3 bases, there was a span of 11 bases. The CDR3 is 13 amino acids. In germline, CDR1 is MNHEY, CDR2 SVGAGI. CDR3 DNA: TGTGCCAGCAGAGGGGCGGCCGAAGAGACCCAGTACTTC. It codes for CASRGAAEETQYF.

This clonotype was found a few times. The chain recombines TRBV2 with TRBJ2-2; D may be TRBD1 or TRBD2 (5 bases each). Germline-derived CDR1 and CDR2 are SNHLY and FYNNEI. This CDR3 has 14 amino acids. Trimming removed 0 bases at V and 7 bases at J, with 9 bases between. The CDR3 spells CASSEAGRLGELFF. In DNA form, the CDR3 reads TGTGCCAGCAGTGAAGCGGGACGGCTCGGGGAGCTGTTTTTT.

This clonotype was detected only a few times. The CDR3 here is CASSLGDRVRTEAFF. CDR3 DNA sequence: TGCGCCAGCAGCTTGGGGGACAGGGTTCGTACTGAAGCTTTCTTT. The gene calls are TRBV5-1 and TRBJ1-1, with 9 bases lining up with TRBD1. Losses at the gene ends were 0 bases for V and 5 bases for J; bases not matched to a gene: 5. The CDR3 has 15 residues. Per the germline V gene, CDR1 is SGHRS and CDR2 is YFSETQ.

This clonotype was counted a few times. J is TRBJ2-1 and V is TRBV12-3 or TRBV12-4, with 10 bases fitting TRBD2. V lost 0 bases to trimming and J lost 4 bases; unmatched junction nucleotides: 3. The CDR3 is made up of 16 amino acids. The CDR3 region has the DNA TGTGCCAGCAGTTTAGCGCGGACTAGCGGATACAATGAGCAGTTCTTC. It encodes CASSLARTSGYNEQFF.

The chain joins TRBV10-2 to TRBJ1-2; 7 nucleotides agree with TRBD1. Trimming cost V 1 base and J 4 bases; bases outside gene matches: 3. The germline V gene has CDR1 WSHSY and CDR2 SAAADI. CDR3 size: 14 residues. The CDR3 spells CASSEYRGGYGYTF. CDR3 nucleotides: TGCGCCAGCAGTGAGTACAGGGGCGGCTATGGCTACACCTTC.

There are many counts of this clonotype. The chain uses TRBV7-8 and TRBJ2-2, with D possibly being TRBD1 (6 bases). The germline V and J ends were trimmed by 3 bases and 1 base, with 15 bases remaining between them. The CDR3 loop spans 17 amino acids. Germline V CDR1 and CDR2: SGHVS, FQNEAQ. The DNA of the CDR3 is TGTGCCAGCAGCTTGCCAACGCCACAGGGGAACACCGGGGAGCTGTTTTTT. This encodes CASSLPTPQGNTGELFF.

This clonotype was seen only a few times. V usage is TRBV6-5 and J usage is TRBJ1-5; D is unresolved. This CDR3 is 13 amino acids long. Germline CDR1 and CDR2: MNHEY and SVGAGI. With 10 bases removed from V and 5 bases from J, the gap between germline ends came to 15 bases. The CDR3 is CATGRAGYQPQHF. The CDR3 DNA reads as TGTGCCACCGGGAGGGCGGGTTATCAGCCCCAGCATTTT.

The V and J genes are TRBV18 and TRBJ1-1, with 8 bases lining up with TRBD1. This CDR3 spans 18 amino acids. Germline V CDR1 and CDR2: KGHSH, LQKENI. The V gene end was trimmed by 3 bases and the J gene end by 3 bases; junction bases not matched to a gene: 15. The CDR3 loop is CASSPHLLDRGGHTEAFF. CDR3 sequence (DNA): TGTGCCAGCTCACCGCACCTACTTGACAGGGGAGGCCACACTGAAGCTTTCTTT.

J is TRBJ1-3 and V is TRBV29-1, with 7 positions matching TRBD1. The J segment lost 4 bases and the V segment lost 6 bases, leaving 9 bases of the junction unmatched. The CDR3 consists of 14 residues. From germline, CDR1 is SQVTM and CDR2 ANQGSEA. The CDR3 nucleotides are TGCAGCGTCCGAACGACAGGGCCGGGAAACACCATATATTTT. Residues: CSVRTTGPGNTIYF.

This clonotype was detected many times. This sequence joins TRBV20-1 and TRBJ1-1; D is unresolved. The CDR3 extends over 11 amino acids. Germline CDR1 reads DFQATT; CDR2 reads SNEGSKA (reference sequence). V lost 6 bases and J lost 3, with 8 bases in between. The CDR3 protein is CSAESHTEAFF. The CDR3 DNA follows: TGCAGTGCCGAATCACACACTGAAGCTTTCTTT.

Here the CDR3 DNA reads TGTGCCAGCACTCCAAACAAGGGAATCACCTATGGCTACACCTTC. It codes for CASTPNKGITYGYTF. The chain uses TRBV7-6 and TRBJ1-2; D remains ambiguous. The CDR3 has 15 residues. Trimming left V 7 bases short and J 4 bases short, with 19 bases between. Germline lookup yields CDR1 SGHVS and CDR2 FNYEAQ.

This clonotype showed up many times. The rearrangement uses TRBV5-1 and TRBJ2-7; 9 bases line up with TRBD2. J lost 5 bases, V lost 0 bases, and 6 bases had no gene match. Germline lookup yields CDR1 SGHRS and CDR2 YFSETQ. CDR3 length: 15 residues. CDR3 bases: TGCGCCAGCAGCTTGGCCCTAGCGGGATCCAACGAGCAGTACTTC. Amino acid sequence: CASSLALAGSNEQYF.

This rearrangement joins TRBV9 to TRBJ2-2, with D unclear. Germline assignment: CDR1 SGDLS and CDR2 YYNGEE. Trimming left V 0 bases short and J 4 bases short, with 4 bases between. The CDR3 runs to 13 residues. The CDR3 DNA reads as TGTGCCAGCAGCGTAGGGGGCACCGGGGAGCTGTTTTTT. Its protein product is CASSVGGTGELFF.